These 27 T cell receptor beta chains came from one sample sequenced in a study of a mutant IDH1 vaccine in newly diagnosed glioma. These receptors have no identified antigens. Clones were read by immunoSEQ multiplex PCR, and TCRdb kept only the in-frame ones, dropping some. The sample has tens of thousands of clones; nearly 85% are singletons. This sample's time point: week 23, last vaccination. Every vaccine dose comprised 300 ug of mutant IDH1 20-mer peptide plus topical imiquimod. The sequenced sample was PBMCs, obtained from a glioma patient whose treatment included an IDH1 peptide vaccine. The receptors were sampled from a man in his late teens or twenties with glioma.

In DNA, the CDR3 is TGTGCCAGCAGTTACTCGGACTTCGGGGATACGCAGTATTTT. Amino acids: CASSYSDFGDTQYF. The gene calls are TRBV6-6 and TRBJ2-3, with a tentative D call TRBD2 (5 bases). CDR3 length equals 14 residues. Germline CDR1 MNHNY, CDR2 SVGAGI (reference sequence). Trimming took 0 bases from V and 6 from J, leaving 10 bases between them.

The V call is TRBV6-4, the J call TRBJ1-2; D not resolved. Trimming removed 0 bases from V and 8 bases from J, with 4 bases in between. This CDR3 has 11 residues. Germline CDR1 reads MRHNA; CDR2 reads SNTAGT. The CDR3 region is CASSDSRGYTF. The CDR3 nucleotides read TGTGCCAGCAGTGACTCGAGGGGCTACACCTTC.

V is TRBV6-6 and J is TRBJ2-7; the match to TRBD1 covers 8 bases. Germline CDR1 is MNHNY and CDR2 is SVGAGI (reference sequence). The junction had 14 bases not matched to a gene; V was cut back by 6 bases and J by 7 bases. This CDR3 has 15 residues. CDR3 sequence: CASRPGTGGLWEQYF. CDR3 DNA: TGTGCCAGCAGACCCGGGACAGGTGGATTGTGGGAGCAGTACTTC.

The chain joins TRBV27 to TRBJ2-2, with a weak D call TRBD1 (5 bases). Germline V gene sequence: CDR1 MNHEY, CDR2 SMNVEV (reference sequence). This CDR3 is built from 14 residues. The germline V and J ends were trimmed by 3 bases and 4 bases, with 9 bases remaining between them. The CDR3 here is CASSFGDSTGELFF. Written as DNA, the CDR3 is TGTGCCAGCAGTTTTGGTGACAGCACCGGGGAGCTGTTTTTT.

V is TRBV18 and J is TRBJ1-1; 10 bases map to TRBD1. V was clipped by 6 bases and J by 8 bases; unmatched bases: 3. The germline V gene has CDR1 KGHSH and CDR2 LQKENI. The CDR3 runs to 12 residues. The CDR3 DNA sequence: TGTGCCAGCTCCCGGGACAGGGGAGAAGCTTTCTTT. Amino acids: CASSRDRGEAFF. Full variable domain (outside the CDR3, taken from reference TRBV18 and TRBJ1-1): NAGVMQNPRHLVRRRGQEARLRCSPMKGHSHVYWYRQLPEEGLKFMVYLQKENIIDESGMPKERFSAEFPKEGPSILRIQQVVRGDSAAYFCASSRDRGEAFFGQGTRLTVV.

The chain couples TRBV13 to TRBJ1-1; 12 nucleotides line up with TRBD1. The junction had 11 bases not matched to a gene; V was cut back by 5 bases and J by 1 base. This CDR3 has 18 amino acids. From germline, CDR1 is PRHDT and CDR2 FYEKMQ (reference sequence). CDR3 bases: TGTGCCAGCAGCCCCCGCATCGGGACAGGGGGCCCGAACACTGAAGCTTTCTTT. Amino acid sequence: CASSPRIGTGGPNTEAFF.

This clone was observed once. V usage is TRBV27 and J usage is TRBJ2-3; TRBD2 might be the D (5 bases). Per germline, CDR1 MNHEY and CDR2 SMNVEV (reference sequence). This CDR3 comprises 14 residues. The V end lost 5 bases, the J end lost 5 bases, and 14 bases lay between the germline ends. This CDR3 reads CASSPGLVGDTQYF. Written as DNA, the CDR3 is TGTGCCAGCAGTCCAGGACTGGTGGGAGATACGCAGTATTTT.

The J gene is TRBJ1-2, the V gene TRBV12-5; unclear D gene. The V end lost 5 bases, the J end lost 6 bases, and 13 bases lay between the germline ends. This CDR3 has 13 residues. Germline V gives CDR1 LGHNT, CDR2 FRNRAP. The CDR3: CASGPETFDGYTF. CDR3 DNA sequence: TGTGCTAGTGGTCCGGAGACTTTCGATGGCTACACCTTC. The variable domain in full, completed from reference TRBV12-5 and TRBJ1-2, reads DARVTQTPRHKVTEMGQEVTMRCQPILGHNTVFWYRQTMMQGLELLAYFRNRAPLDDSGMPKDRFSAEMPDATLATLKIQPSEPRDSAVYFCASGPETFDGYTFGSGTRLTVV.

The chain links TRBV7-2 to TRBJ2-3; 11 nucleotides align to TRBD2. Looked up from germline, CDR1 is SGHTA and CDR2 is FQGNSA. Trimming took 4 bases from V and 2 from J; bases not matched to a gene: 5. This CDR3 is 16 amino acids long. In nucleotides, the CDR3 is TGTGCCAGCAGCTCCAGACTAGCGGGACCCACAGATACGCAGTATTTT. Amino acid sequence: CASSSRLAGPTDTQYF. Based on the CDR3 plus reference TRBV7-2 and TRBJ2-3, the full variable domain is GAGVSQSPSNKVTEKGKDVELRCDPISGHTALYWYRQSLGQGLEFLIYFQGNSAPDKSGLPSDRFSAERTGGSVSTLTIQRTQQEDSAVYLCASSSRLAGPTDTQYFGPGTRLTVL.

V gene TRBV10-3 combines with J gene TRBJ2-7; 9 bases map to TRBD2. J gave up 2 bases and V 5 bases, and 4 bases lay outside the gene matches. CDR3 length equals 14 residues. In germline, CDR1 is ENHRY, CDR2 SYGVKD. This chain's CDR3 is CAISRLAGTYEQYF. In DNA form, the CDR3 reads TGTGCCATCAGTCGCCTAGCGGGGACCTACGAGCAGTACTTC.

The chain recombines TRBV5-5 with TRBJ1-1; 7 nucleotides match TRBD1. Trimming removed 0 bases from V and 4 bases from J; junction bases left unmatched: 3. The germline V gene has CDR1 SGHKS and CDR2 YYEKEE (reference sequence). This CDR3 has 14 amino acids. The CDR3 DNA reads TGTGCCAGCAGCTTGGGCGCAGGGGGCACTGAAGCTTTCTTT. It codes for CASSLGAGGTEAFF.

This clone is deemed medium-sized (0.01 to 0.1%). V and J are TRBV5-6 and TRBJ2-7; the match to TRBD2 covers 7 bases. After removal of 0 bases from V and 3 bases from J, the junction contained 3 bases not matched to a gene. There are 14 residues in the CDR3. CDR1 and CDR2 from the germline V gene are SGHDT and YYEEEE. CDR3: CASSLALAVYEQYF. The CDR3 DNA reads as TGTGCCAGCAGCTTGGCTCTAGCGGTCTACGAGCAGTACTTC.

V and J are TRBV19 and TRBJ1-2; D call uncertain. V was pared by 4 bases and J by 7 bases, with 22 bases between. Germline V gene sequence: CDR1 LNHDA, CDR2 SQIVND (reference sequence). This CDR3 has 16 amino acids. The CDR3 protein is CASSNGWAFGWAGYTF. The CDR3 DNA sequence: TGTGCCAGTAGTAACGGGTGGGCTTTTGGATGGGCTGGCTACACCTTC. The whole variable domain, remainder taken from reference TRBV19 and TRBJ1-2, is DGGITQSPKYLFRKEGQNVTLSCEQNLNHDAMYWYRQDPGQGLRLIYYSQIVNDFQKGDIAEGYSVSREKKESFPLTVTSAQKNPTAFYLCASSNGWAFGWAGYTFGSGTRLTVV.

V gene TRBV7-2 combines with J gene TRBJ1-5; a weak D match, TRBD1 (5 bases). The germline V gene has CDR1 SGHTA and CDR2 FQGNSA. There are 14 residues in the CDR3. V lost 3 bases and J 0 bases, leaving 6 bases between the germline ends. The CDR3 spells CASSFDSSNQPQHF. CDR3 nucleotides: TGTGCCAGCAGCTTTGACAGTAGCAATCAGCCCCAGCATTTT.

This chain links TRBV5-6 with TRBJ2-7, with a weak D call TRBD2 (6 bases). CDR3 length equals 15 residues. V shed 4 bases and J shed 3 bases, with 17 bases lying between them. Germline V gene sequence: CDR1 SGHDT, CDR2 YYEEEE. This CDR3 reads CASSLLGTGDYEQYF. CDR3 in DNA: TGTGCCAGCAGCCTATTAGGGACGGGGGACTACGAGCAGTACTTC. Based on the CDR3 plus reference TRBV5-6 and TRBJ2-7, the full variable domain is DAGVTQSPTHLIKTRGQQVTLRCSPKSGHDTVSWYQQALGQGPQFIFQYYEEEERQRGNFPDRFSGHQFPNYSSELNVNALLLGDSALYLCASSLLGTGDYEQYFGPGTRLTVT.

This chain links TRBV5-1 with TRBJ1-2; 8 bases agree with TRBD1. The CDR3 consists of 14 residues. V was pared by 7 bases and J by 5 bases, with 10 bases of the junction left unmatched. Per germline, CDR1 SGHRS and CDR2 YFSETQ. DNA for the CDR3: TGCGCCAGCTCCACAGGGGGAGTTTCTTATGGCTACACCTTC. Its protein product is CASSTGGVSYGYTF.

V and J are TRBV5-1 and TRBJ2-1; D gene ambiguous. The germline V gene encodes CDR1 SGHRS and CDR2 YFSETQ. Deletions cut 6 bases from V and 0 bases from J, with 13 bases between. This CDR3 has 15 residues. The CDR3 region is CASTNRVSSYNEQFF. The DNA for the CDR3 is TGCGCCAGCACCAATAGGGTAAGCTCCTACAATGAGCAGTTCTTC.

The gene calls are TRBV28 and TRBJ2-1; a weak D match, TRBD1 (6 bases). The V and J ends lost 4 bases and 15 bases respectively, with 25 bases between them. The CDR3 runs 15 residues. In germline, CDR1 is MDHEN, CDR2 SYDVKM. Here the CDR3 reads CASSSGTPPPPKAFF. The CDR3, as DNA: TGTGCCAGCAGTTCCGGGACACCTCCTCCCCCCAAGGCGTTCTTC.

The table lists this clone with a few counts. The chain couples TRBV29-1 to TRBJ2-2; the D gene is possibly TRBD1 (5 bases). The CDR3 extends over 14 amino acids. The germline V gene encodes CDR1 SQVTM and CDR2 ANQGSEA. V lost 0 bases to trimming and J lost 1 base, with 6 bases between them. The CDR3 spells CSVEDDRNTGELFF. The CDR3 DNA is TGCAGCGTTGAAGACGACAGGAACACCGGGGAGCTGTTTTTT.

The V and J genes are TRBV6-6 and TRBJ2-2; TRBD1 matches 8 bases. This CDR3 is 16 amino acids long. Germline values: CDR1 MNHNY, CDR2 SVGAGI (reference sequence). The V gene end was trimmed by 2 bases and the J gene end by 6 bases; junction bases not matched to a gene: 8. The CDR3 region is CASSYPGGIGPGELFF. CDR3 DNA: TGTGCCAGCAGTTACCCAGGGGGCATAGGTCCCGGGGAGCTGTTTTTT.

This clone showed up just once. The rearrangement joins TRBV7-2 to TRBJ2-5, with D possibly being TRBD2 (6 bases). The CDR3 spans 14 residues. Per the germline V gene, CDR1 is SGHTA and CDR2 is FQGNSA. V gave up 0 bases and J gave up 2 bases, with 7 bases separating them. CDR3 sequence: CASSLARGQETQYF. As DNA, the CDR3 is TGTGCCAGCAGCTTAGCGCGGGGTCAAGAGACCCAGTACTTC.

V and J are TRBV10-3 and TRBJ1-1, with D maybe TRBD1 (5 bases). CDR3 length equals 14 residues. V shed 6 bases and J shed 1 base, with 12 bases lying between them. Germline V CDR1 and CDR2: ENHRY, SYGVKD. The DNA for the CDR3 is TGTGCCATCAGGGGGGGGACGGAGAACACTGAAGCTTTCTTT. This encodes CAIRGGTENTEAFF.

The chain carries TRBV30 and TRBJ1-5; no definite D call. The V end was cut by 0 bases, the J end by 1 base, with 13 bases between. The CDR3 has 16 amino acids. Germline CDR1 GTSNPN, CDR2 SVGIG (reference sequence). The CDR3 nucleotides are TGTGCCTGGAGTGTACCCATTTCCGCCAGCAATCAGCCCCAGCATTTT. Its protein is CAWSVPISASNQPQHF.

The chain has TRBV7-9 and TRBJ2-3; TRBD2 aligns across 14 bases. The CDR3 loop spans 17 amino acids. Losses at the gene ends were 6 bases for V and 1 base for J; bases not matched to a gene: 6. Germline V CDR1 and CDR2: SEHNR, FQNEAQ (reference sequence). CDR3 bases: TGTGCCAGCAGAAGGACTAGCGGGGGGCGGGGCACAGATACGCAGTATTTT. Amino acids: CASRRTSGGRGTDTQYF.

The chain couples TRBV7-6 to TRBJ1-1, with TRBD1 identical over 8 bases. The V segment lost 5 bases and the J segment 1 base; nucleotides outside the gene matches: 3. The germline V gene has CDR1 SGHVS and CDR2 FNYEAQ. This CDR3 region has 14 residues. The CDR3 is CASSLGQANTEAFF. CDR3 sequence (DNA): TGTGCCAGCAGCCTGGGACAGGCGAACACTGAAGCTTTCTTT.

The gene calls are TRBV25-1 and TRBJ2-7, with 7 positions matching TRBD1. The V segment lost 4 bases and the J segment 1 base; nucleotides outside the gene matches: 10. CDR3 length equals 16 residues. Germline V CDR1 and CDR2: MGHDK, SYGVNS. CDR3 region: CASSGGPGTASYEQYF. CDR3 in DNA: TGTGCCAGCAGTGGAGGACCGGGGACAGCGTCCTACGAGCAGTACTTC.

V is TRBV14 and J is TRBJ1-2; D is unclear. Trimming pared 0 bases from V and 4 bases from J, leaving 6 bases between. Germline-derived CDR1 and CDR2 are SGHDN and FVKESK. The CDR3 extends over 13 amino acids. CDR3 nucleotide sequence: TGTGCCAGCAGCCAAGATGCTCTCTATGGCTACACCTTC. Its protein is CASSQDALYGYTF. The variable domain in full, with the rest retrieved from reference TRBV14 and TRBJ1-2, is EAGVTQFPSHSVIEKGQTVTLRCDPISGHDNLYWYRRVMGKEIKFLLHFVKESKQDESGMPNNRFLAERTGGTYSTLKVQPAELEDSGVYFCASSQDALYGYTFGSGTRLTVV.